The 5 T cell receptor beta chains below all came from one sample that was sequenced in a study of monozygotic twins with inflammatory bowel disease. TCRdb reprocessed the 5' RACE reads, with one entry per CDR3 protein and no DNA. The table for this sample gives more than 300,000 distinct CDR3 sequences. The sequenced sample was blood. The origin of the receptors is a human donor with ulcerative colitis or Crohn's disease, or a healthy co-twin of an affected twin (not recorded which).

CDR3 sequence reads: CASRSGRGTYGCTF. The rearrangement uses TRBV5-4 and TRBJ1-2; TCRdb indicates TRBD1, and absent DNA this call remains unverified. CDR3 length: 14 amino acids. The germline V gene encodes CDR1 SGHNT and CDR2 YYREEE (reference sequence). Full variable domain (outside the CDR3, taken from reference TRBV5-4 and TRBJ1-2): ETGVTQSPTHLIKTRGQQVTLRCSSQSGHNTVSWYQQALGQGPQFIFQYYREEENGRGNFPPRFSGLQFPNYSSELNVNALELDDSALYLCASRSGRGTYGCTFGSGTRLTVV.

CDR3 amino acids: CASNNPAGGSSYNEQFF. The chain combines TRBV12-3 or TRBV12-4 with TRBJ2-1; TCRdb proposes TRBD2, but this gene call is untestable without DNA. The CDR3 has 17 residues.

V is TRBV7-3 and J is TRBJ2-5; without DNA, the TCRdb call of TRBD1 cannot be checked. The germline V gene encodes CDR1 SGHTA and CDR2 FQGTGA. CDR3 size: 13 residues. This chain's CDR3 is CASSRGIEETQYF.

This chain connects TRBV5-6 to TRBJ2-3. CDR3 length: 12 residues. Germline loops: CDR1 SGHDT, CDR2 YYEEEE. The CDR3 is CASTEDADTQYF.

This chain links TRBV28 with TRBJ1-6; TCRdb reports TRBD1, a call that lacks DNA to check it against. The length of the CDR3 is 15 residues. Germline assignment: CDR1 MDHEN and CDR2 SYDVKM. CDR3 sequence: CASSFVGVGNSPLHF. Full variable domain (outside the CDR3, taken from reference TRBV28 and TRBJ1-6): DVKVTQSSRYLVKRTGEKVFLECVQDMDHENMFWYRQDPGLGLRLIYFSYDVKMKEKGDIPEGYSVSREKKERFSLILESASTNQTSMYLCASSFVGVGNSPLHFGNGTRLTVT.